This paragraph reports one T cell receptor beta chain. Its antigen is unidentified. Treatment reported: roughly 10-day PBMC culture with coronavirus spike peptide pools or control peptides (ViraFEST assay). Sequence data for DNA of cultured CD4+ T cells were generated by the Oncomine TCR Beta short-read assay. TCRdb itself ran the PCR reads through MiXCR, one entry per CDR3 protein. Among around 17,000 distinct CDR3 sequences listed, roughly two fifths were seen once. This sample stems from a study of vaccination and CD4 T cells after COVID-19. Study details: Several convalescent patients had mild and one had severe PCR-confirmed SARS-CoV-2 disease. With a range of 35 to 161, the median interval from diagnosis to drawing post-COVID samples was 101 days. Researchers treated control cultures with a CEFX pool, an HIV-1 Nef pool, or no peptide.

There are 16 residues in the CDR3. CDR1 and CDR2 from the germline V gene are MGHRA and YSYEKL. V was clipped by 1 base and J by 2 bases, with 12 bases between them. V and J are TRBV4-1 and TRBJ1-3; TRBD1 might be the D (5 bases). The TCR comes from a human donor who had recovered from COVID-19. Sequenced: CD4+ T cells from blood, cultured in vitro. This chain's CDR3 is CASSQGGRGAGNTIYF. CDR3 coding DNA: TGCGCCAGCAGCCAAGGGGGACGGGGGGCTGGAAACACCATATATTTT.